This T cell receptor beta chain was sequenced during a study of T cell responses to AZD1222 COVID-19 vaccine. This clone was observed a single time. Data came from immunoSEQ multiplex PCR; TCRdb stores just in-frame clones and leaves some out. The profile shows 100,000 to 150,000 clones, about 93% of them singletons. V dropped 8 bases and J dropped 0; count of bases not matched to a gene: 7. CDR1 and CDR2 from the germline V gene are KGHSH and LQKENI. The CDR3 is 14 residues long. This rearrangement joins TRBV18 to TRBJ2-7, with 7 bases identical to TRBD2. The sequences come from peripheral blood, collected on day 0 of AZD1222 vaccination. The sequence was obtained from an adult in good health. This CDR3 reads CASRREGSSYEQYF. In DNA form, the CDR3 reads TGTGCCAGCCGAAGGGAGGGTAGCTCCTACGAGCAGTACTTC.